The present entry profiles one TCR beta chain with its context. The sample belongs to a study of cytomegalovirus exposure and HLA in healthy donors. Per the germline V gene, CDR1 is LNHNV and CDR2 is YYDKDF (reference sequence). V lost 2 bases and J lost 3; bases outside the gene matches: 3. The CDR3 loop spans 16 amino acids. The primer mix had 60 Vbeta and 13 Jbeta primers. TCRdb keeps only in-frame clones here, not all; method: immunoSEQ multiplex PCR. The table lists 99,000 or so clones, around 10% of them singletons. The origin of this receptor is a man aged 35-49 years in good health and CMV-seropositive. This rearrangement joins TRBV15 to TRBJ2-1, with 11 bases lining up with TRBD1. Sample: PBMCs. The CDR3 here is CATSRWGTGGYNEQFF. The CDR3 DNA is TGTGCCACCAGCAGATGGGGGACAGGGGGCTACAATGAGCAGTTCTTC.